This TCR beta chain was documented in a study of blood T cell repertoires in COVID-19. Sequencing was performed with immunoSEQ multiplex PCR; in TCRdb, only in-frame clones are kept and a portion is missing. In the table there are roughly 96,000 clones, more than 75% of which are singletons. Germline values: CDR1 SGHRS, CDR2 YFSETQ. This CDR3 has 14 amino acids. Between the trimmed V and J ends, which lost 2 bases and 0 bases, there was a span of 8 bases. The genes are TRBV5-1 and TRBJ1-1; no reliable D call. Sequences were obtained from peripheral blood. This clonotype originated in a man older than 75 with acute or convalescent COVID-19. CDR3: CASSFLSMNTEAFF. The CDR3 DNA reads as TGCGCCAGCAGCTTTCTGAGTATGAACACTGAAGCTTTCTTT.